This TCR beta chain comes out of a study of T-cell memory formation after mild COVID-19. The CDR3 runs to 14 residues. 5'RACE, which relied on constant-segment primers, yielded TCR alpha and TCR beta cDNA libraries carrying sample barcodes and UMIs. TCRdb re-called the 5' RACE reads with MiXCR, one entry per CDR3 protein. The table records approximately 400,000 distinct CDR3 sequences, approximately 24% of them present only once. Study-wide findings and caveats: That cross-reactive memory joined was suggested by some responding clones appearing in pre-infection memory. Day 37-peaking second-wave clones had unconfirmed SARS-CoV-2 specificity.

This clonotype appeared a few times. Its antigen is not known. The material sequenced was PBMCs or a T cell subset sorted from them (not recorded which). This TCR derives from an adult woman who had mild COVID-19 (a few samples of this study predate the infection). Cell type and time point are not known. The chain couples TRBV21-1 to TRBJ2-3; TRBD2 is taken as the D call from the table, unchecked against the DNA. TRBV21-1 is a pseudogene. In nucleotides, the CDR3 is TGTGCCAGATGTAGCGGGAAGAGCACAGATACGCAGTATTTT. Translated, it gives CARCSGKSTDTQYF.